The 28 T cell receptor beta chains in this list originate from one sample, sequenced in a study of T cell changes during pregnancy in multiple sclerosis. Assay used: immunoSEQ multiplex PCR; TCRdb lists only in-frame clones, some missing. The repertoire holds 45,000 to 50,000 clones, approximately 92% seen once, with around 8.1% in the top ten. The source was CD8+ T cells from peripheral blood mononuclear cells, collected after pregnancy. The receptors originated from a female donor with multiple sclerosis, enrolled in a pregnancy study.

The rearrangement links TRBV5-1 to TRBJ2-5, with TRBD1 identical over 10 bases. V was pared by 6 bases and J by 2 bases, with 13 bases of the junction left unmatched. Germline assignment: CDR1 SGHRS and CDR2 YFSETQ. This CDR3 is built from 17 residues. In DNA, the CDR3 is TGCGCCAGCACCGGGACAGGGGCTCGGTGGACGCAAGAGACCCAGTACTTC. Translated: CASTGTGARWTQETQYF.

V gene TRBV6-5 combines with J gene TRBJ1-4; 11 nucleotides align to TRBD1. The CDR3 has 16 amino acids. The V segment lost 2 bases and the J segment 7 bases; nucleotides outside the gene matches: 6. Germline V lookup: CDR1 MNHEY, CDR2 SVGAGI. CDR3 DNA sequence: TGTGCCAGCAGTTACACGCGGGGACAGGGGGTTGAAAAACTGTTTTTT. Translating it yields CASSYTRGQGVEKLFF.

The J gene is TRBJ1-1, the V gene TRBV11-1; D remains unclear. The CDR3 is 13 amino acids. Germline V gene sequence: CDR1 SGHAT, CDR2 FQDESV (reference sequence). The V and J ends lost 3 bases and 3 bases respectively, with 8 bases between them. CDR3 sequence: CASSFGAYTEAFF. Written as DNA, the CDR3 is TGTGCCAGCAGCTTCGGTGCGTACACTGAAGCTTTCTTT.

The count of this clone is one. The chain has TRBV19 and TRBJ2-7, with TRBD1 identical over 8 bases. V was pared by 6 bases and J by 3 bases, with 7 bases of the junction left unmatched. The germline V gene encodes CDR1 LNHDA and CDR2 SQIVND (reference sequence). The CDR3 has 14 residues. CDR3 sequence reads: CASRPGQALYEQYF. For the CDR3, the DNA is TGTGCCAGTAGGCCGGGACAGGCCCTCTACGAGCAGTACTTC.

J is TRBJ1-5 and V is TRBV7-8; D might be TRBD1 (5 bases). The germline V gene encodes CDR1 SGHVS and CDR2 FQNEAQ. This CDR3 comprises 15 residues. V dropped 5 bases and J dropped 2 bases, with 13 bases sitting between them. The CDR3 nucleotides are TGTGCCAGCAGCACCGGACAAGTAGGCAATCAGCCCCAGCATTTT. It codes for CASSTGQVGNQPQHF.

This chain connects TRBV19 to TRBJ2-6; 8 bases match TRBD1. Germline loops: CDR1 LNHDA, CDR2 SQIVND (reference sequence). V lost 3 bases to trimming and J lost 0 bases; unmatched junction nucleotides: 13. The CDR3 extends over 20 amino acids. As DNA, the CDR3 is TGTGCCAGTAGTATTCAGGGGGCGCGGTTTCTGGGCTCTGGGGCCAACGTCCTGACTTTC. Amino acids: CASSIQGARFLGSGANVLTF.

This rearrangement joins TRBV11-1 to TRBJ1-2; perhaps TRBD1 as D (6 bases). The germline gives CDR1 SGHAT, CDR2 FQDESV (reference sequence). The CDR3 covers 16 residues. The V end lost 2 bases, the J end lost 4 bases, and 17 bases lay between the germline ends. This chain's CDR3 is CASSLSQGTKPYGYTF. The CDR3 DNA reads as TGTGCCAGCAGCTTAAGCCAAGGGACAAAGCCCTATGGCTACACCTTC.

This sequence joins TRBV9 and TRBJ2-7; 8 bases are a match to TRBD1. Germline V gene data show CDR1 as SGDLS and CDR2 as YYNGEE. The trim removed 4 bases at V and 5 bases at J, leaving 8 bases unmatched. This CDR3 spans 14 amino acids. The CDR3 sequence: CASSSRTGNNEQYF. CDR3 bases: TGTGCCAGCAGCTCCCGGACAGGGAACAACGAGCAGTACTTC.

J is TRBJ1-2 and V is TRBV7-8; tentative D call: TRBD1 (5 bases). Trimming removed 1 base at V and 4 bases at J, with 10 bases between. Germline V lookup: CDR1 SGHVS, CDR2 FQNEAQ. The CDR3 covers 14 residues. The CDR3 loop reads CASSLGGAGYGYTF. CDR3 DNA: TGTGCCAGCAGCTTAGGTGGGGCCGGCTATGGCTACACCTTC.

The rearrangement joins TRBV15 to TRBJ2-3, with D perhaps matching TRBD1 (5 bases). The V gene's germline CDR1 is LNHNV and CDR2 YYDKDF (reference sequence). V was pared by 3 bases and J by 1 base, with 8 bases between. This CDR3 has 14 amino acids. CDR3 protein: CATSSLTGTDTQYF. The CDR3 DNA follows: TGTGCCACCAGCAGTTTGACAGGCACAGATACGCAGTATTTT.

The chain recombines TRBV2 with TRBJ2-2, with 8 nucleotides matching TRBD1. J was trimmed by 4 bases and V by 5 bases; bases with no gene match: 9. Germline lookup yields CDR1 SNHLY and CDR2 FYNNEI. The CDR3 is 16 amino acids. CDR3 sequence reads: CASSYKTGAPTGELFF. The CDR3 nucleotides read TGTGCCAGCAGTTACAAGACAGGGGCCCCCACCGGGGAGCTGTTTTTT.

This chain connects TRBV4-1 to TRBJ2-5, with 10 bases identical to TRBD2. The trim removed 5 bases at V and 3 bases at J, leaving 3 bases unmatched. This CDR3 has 14 amino acids. Per germline, CDR1 MGHRA and CDR2 YSYEKL. The CDR3 DNA sequence: TGCGCCAGCAGCTCCACTAGCGGGGAAGAGACCCAGTACTTC. This encodes CASSSTSGEETQYF.

The gene calls are TRBV5-1 and TRBJ2-7, with TRBD2 as a possible D gene (6 bases). Germline-derived CDR1 and CDR2 are SGHRS and YFSETQ. This CDR3 comprises 16 residues. Deletions cut 5 bases from V and 5 bases from J, with 23 bases between. For the CDR3, the DNA is TGCGCCAGCAGTCCCCCCCCACCGGGAGCCCTAAACGAGCAGTACTTC. This codes for CASSPPPPGALNEQYF.

This clone showed up just once. The rearrangement joins TRBV29-1 to TRBJ1-5, with D perhaps matching TRBD1 (6 bases). The CDR3 spans 16 residues. Trimming removed 4 bases at V and 5 bases at J, with 21 bases between. CDR1 SQVTM and CDR2 ANQGSEA come from the germline V gene. The CDR3 DNA is TGCAGCGTTGTTTCTGCGCAGAGGGGGGGCGATCAGCCCCAGCATTTT. This gives the protein CSVVSAQRGGDQPQHF.

This chain uses TRBV19 with TRBJ2-3; no firm D call. The CDR3 length is 16 residues. Trimming cost V 1 base and J 0 bases, with 11 bases left between them. Germline CDR1 reads LNHDA; CDR2 reads SQIVND (reference sequence). CDR3 region: CASSIGTLSSTDTQYF. In DNA form, the CDR3 reads TGTGCCAGTAGTATAGGCACTCTATCTAGCACAGATACGCAGTATTTT.

The V call is TRBV4-2, the J call TRBJ2-5; 13 nucleotides line up with TRBD2. Germline assignment: CDR1 LGHNA and CDR2 YNFKEQ. V was clipped by 1 base and J by 5 bases; unmatched bases: 4. The CDR3 totals 16 residues. The CDR3 sequence is CASSQGLAGGSETQYF. CDR3 in DNA: TGTGCCAGCAGCCAAGGACTAGCGGGGGGCTCCGAGACCCAGTACTTC.

This sequence joins TRBV6-1 and TRBJ2-7; weak D call: TRBD1 (6 bases). The CDR3 is 12 residues long. V shed 4 bases and J shed 4 bases, with 8 bases lying between them. Per germline, CDR1 MNHNS and CDR2 SASEGT. The CDR3 nucleotides read TGTGCCAGCAGTGCTACAGGGTACGAGCAGTACTTC. Amino acids: CASSATGYEQYF.

The gene calls are TRBV29-1 and TRBJ1-1; 8 bases align to TRBD1. V lost 7 bases, J lost 3 bases, and 13 bases stayed unmatched. The CDR3 covers 15 residues. Germline CDR1 SQVTM, CDR2 ANQGSEA. The CDR3 sequence is CSGLFGQGIHTEAFF. In DNA form, the CDR3 reads TGCAGCGGATTATTCGGACAGGGTATACACACTGAAGCTTTCTTT. The whole variable domain, remainder taken from reference TRBV29-1 and TRBJ1-1, is SAVISQKPSRDICQRGTSLTIQCQVDSQVTMMFWYRQQPGQSLTLIATANQGSEATYESGFVIDKFPISRPNLTFSTLTVSNMSPEDSSIYLCSGLFGQGIHTEAFFGQGTRLTVV.

The CDR3 nucleotides read TGTGCCAGCAGCGAACAGGCGGGGGGGACGAAGCCCCAGCATTTT. This gives the protein CASSEQAGGTKPQHF. The rearrangement uses TRBV4-2 and TRBJ1-5, with D perhaps TRBD1 (5 bases). Germline assignment: CDR1 LGHNA and CDR2 YNFKEQ. Trimming took off 5 bases at V and 8 bases at J, with 19 bases between the two ends. The CDR3 is made up of 15 amino acids.

V and J are TRBV7-2 and TRBJ2-5; 11 bases line up with TRBD2. Germline values: CDR1 SGHTA, CDR2 FQGNSA. V was pared by 5 bases and J by 5 bases, with 13 bases of the junction left unmatched. The CDR3 is made up of 17 amino acids. The CDR3 loop reads CASSTGLAERWGETQYF. DNA of the CDR3: TGTGCCAGCAGCACGGGACTAGCGGAGAGATGGGGGGAGACCCAGTACTTC.

The chain employs TRBV5-1 and TRBJ2-1; maybe TRBD1 (6 bases). Per the germline V gene, CDR1 is SGHRS and CDR2 is YFSETQ. The V end was cut by 1 base, the J end by 9 bases, with 23 bases between. The CDR3 has 17 residues. DNA for the CDR3: TGCGCCAGCAGCTTGTCATCTTTCAGGGGTGGAAGCGGTGAGCAGTTCTTC. This gives the protein CASSLSSFRGGSGEQFF.

The chain employs TRBV7-7 and TRBJ1-4; 9 bases are a match to TRBD1. Germline CDR1 SSHAT, CDR2 FNYEAQ (reference sequence). The CDR3 has 14 residues. V lost 5 bases, J lost 6 bases, and 4 bases stayed unmatched. The CDR3 loop reads CASSPGQGHEKLFF. The CDR3 nucleotides are TGTGCCAGCAGCCCGGGACAGGGACATGAAAAACTGTTTTTT.

The chain has TRBV29-1 and TRBJ2-5, with D unclear. The CDR3 is 13 residues long. The germline V gene encodes CDR1 SQVTM and CDR2 ANQGSEA. The V gene lost 4 bases and the J gene lost 3 bases, with 12 bases spanning the gap. The CDR3 loop is CSVVALVEETQYF. Written as DNA, the CDR3 is TGCAGCGTTGTTGCGCTGGTGGAAGAGACCCAGTACTTC. The full variable domain, its missing parts supplied by reference TRBV29-1 and TRBJ2-5, is SAVISQKPSRDICQRGTSLTIQCQVDSQVTMMFWYRQQPGQSLTLIATANQGSEATYESGFVIDKFPISRPNLTFSTLTVSNMSPEDSSIYLCSVVALVEETQYFGPGTRLLVL.

V gene TRBV5-4 combines with J gene TRBJ2-5; TRBD2 matches 12 bases. CDR3 length: 15 amino acids. Trimming cost V 3 bases and J 2 bases; bases outside gene matches: 2. In germline, CDR1 is SGHNT, CDR2 YYREEE (reference sequence). For the CDR3, the DNA is TGTGCCAGCAGCTCTAGCGGGGGGGGACAAGAGACCCAGTACTTC. Its translation is CASSSSGGGQETQYF.

V and J are TRBV7-2 and TRBJ1-6; no clear D gene. From germline, CDR1 is SGHTA and CDR2 FQGNSA. This CDR3 is 14 amino acids long. V was shortened by 3 bases and J by 8 bases, with 11 bases between the two germline ends. The CDR3: CASSFNQRDSPLHF. Here the CDR3 DNA reads TGTGCCAGCAGCTTCAACCAGCGGGATTCACCCCTCCACTTT. Variable domain in full (rest from reference TRBV7-2 and TRBJ1-6): GAGVSQSPSNKVTEKGKDVELRCDPISGHTALYWYRQSLGQGLEFLIYFQGNSAPDKSGLPSDRFSAERTGGSVSTLTIQRTQQEDSAVYLCASSFNQRDSPLHFGNGTRLTVT.

The chain has TRBV6-5 and TRBJ2-7; tentatively, D is TRBD2 (5 bases). V was cut by 0 bases and J by 5 bases, with 14 bases left in between. Germline V gives CDR1 MNHEY, CDR2 SVGAGI. This CDR3 comprises 15 residues. CDR3 DNA: TGTGCCAGCAGTTACTCGAGAATCGGAGGAAACGAGCAGTACTTC. Amino acids: CASSYSRIGGNEQYF.

This chain links TRBV29-1 with TRBJ2-7; 15 bases fit TRBD2. CDR1 is SQVTM, CDR2 ANQGSEA, per germline. With V trimmed by 4 bases and J by 3 bases, 7 bases remained unmatched. The CDR3 loop spans 16 amino acids. CDR3 coding DNA: TGCAGCGTTGTGGGACTAGCGGGAGGATGGGTCTACGAGCAGTACTTC. Its translation: CSVVGLAGGWVYEQYF.

The CDR3, as DNA: TGTGCCAGCAGTGAAGCGTCCGGCGGACAGCATAATTCACCCCTCCACTTT. This translates into CASSEASGGQHNSPLHF. The chain links TRBV2 to TRBJ1-6, with D possibly matching TRBD1 (6 bases). The CDR3 has 17 amino acids. Germline lookup yields CDR1 SNHLY and CDR2 FYNNEI. V dropped 0 bases and J dropped 5 bases, with 14 bases sitting between them.